The source of this TCR beta chain is a study of regulatory T cells in long-lasting Graves disease. Points from the study as a whole: TCR diversity was lower in persistent than newly diagnosed Graves' disease. Repertoires from persistent disease leaned toward TRBV28, TRBJ1-2 and TRBJ2-5.

CDR3 regions were amplified by Arm-PCR using iRepertoire HTBI primers to build TCR beta libraries. TCRdb redid the calling of the multiplex PCR reads with MiXCR, one entry per CDR3 protein. The top ten clones hold around 19% of a sample with hundreds of thousands of distinct CDR3 sequences, about 16% of them seen once. Time point defined: newly diagnosed GD, antithyroid drugs for less than 3 months. Scientists built the TCR library using RNA that was extracted from PBMCs. Details on this clonotype: Its antigen is not identified.

Germline V lookup: CDR1 LNHDA, CDR2 SQIVND (reference sequence). The length of the CDR3 is 14 residues. Trimming removed 3 bases from V and 5 bases from J, with 13 bases in between. The sample was also reused in another study, on T cells in Graves' hyperthyroidism and ophthalmopathy. Per that paper: Before onset, by a median of approximately 6.2 months, the model predicted ophthalmopathy.

This material consisted of peripheral blood mononuclear cells (PBMCs), taken at new diagnosis, from a patient treated with antithyroid drugs. The TCR comes from a woman under 40 with Graves disease. The chain recombines TRBV19 with TRBJ1-1; no clear D. The CDR3 loop reads CASSMREGVTEAFF. DNA of the CDR3: TGTGCCAGTAGTATGAGGGAGGGAGTAACTGAAGCTTTCTTT.